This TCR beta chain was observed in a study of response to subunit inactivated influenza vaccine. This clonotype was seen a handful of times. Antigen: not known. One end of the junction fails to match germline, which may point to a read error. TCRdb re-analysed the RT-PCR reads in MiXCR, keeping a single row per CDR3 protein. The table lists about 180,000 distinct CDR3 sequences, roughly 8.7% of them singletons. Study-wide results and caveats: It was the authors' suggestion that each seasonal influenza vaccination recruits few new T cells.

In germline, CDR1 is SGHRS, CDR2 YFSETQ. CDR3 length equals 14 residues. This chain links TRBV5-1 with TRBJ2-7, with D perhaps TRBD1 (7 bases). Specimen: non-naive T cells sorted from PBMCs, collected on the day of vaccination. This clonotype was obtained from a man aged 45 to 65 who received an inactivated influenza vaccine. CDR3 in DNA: TGCGCCAGCAGCTTGGATCCAGGGGGAGGAATGCTTGACTTC. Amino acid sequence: CASSLDPGGGMLDF.